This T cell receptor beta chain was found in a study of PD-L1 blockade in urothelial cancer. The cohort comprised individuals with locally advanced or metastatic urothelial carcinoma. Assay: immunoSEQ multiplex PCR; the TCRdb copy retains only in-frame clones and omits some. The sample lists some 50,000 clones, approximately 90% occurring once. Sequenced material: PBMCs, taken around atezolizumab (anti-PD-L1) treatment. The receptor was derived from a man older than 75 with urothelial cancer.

This chain's CDR3 is CASSLQPGIGRGTNEKLFF. CDR3 bases: TGTGCCAGCAGCTTACAGCCGGGGATCGGGCGGGGAACTAATGAAAAACTGTTTTTT. The J gene is TRBJ1-4, the V gene TRBV11-2; D remains ambiguous. CDR3 length: 19 amino acids. V gave up 2 bases and J gave up 1 base, with 20 bases separating them. CDR1 and CDR2 (germline): SGHAT, FQNNGV.